Presented here are 9 T cell receptor beta chains from one specimen sequenced in a study of blood T cell repertoires in COVID-19 (dated by TCRdb to 2018 to 2020). The receptor library was made with the immunoSEQ multiplex PCR assay. TCRdb mirrors the immuneACCESS table, restricted to in-frame sequences. Some clones are absent from its copies; in checked studies, under half trace to an unresolved V gene, and the reason for the others is unknown. The sample contains 190,000 or so clones, 86% of them found a single time. The ten most abundant clones make up approximately 2.9% of the sample. Sequencing input: peripheral blood. All receptors come from a woman under 40 with active or convalescent COVID-19.

This chain connects TRBV18 to TRBJ2-2, with TRBD2 matching over 10 bases. Germline V gene sequence: CDR1 KGHSH, CDR2 LQKENI. V lost 2 bases to trimming and J lost 4 bases; unmatched junction nucleotides: 1. There are 15 residues in the CDR3. The DNA for the CDR3 is TGTGCCAGCTCACCAGGACTAGCGGTCACCGGGGAGCTGTTTTTT. As protein: CASSPGLAVTGELFF.

The chain employs TRBV20-1 and TRBJ1-2; possible D gene TRBD1, 5 bases. The CDR3 totals 11 residues. Germline assignment: CDR1 DFQATT and CDR2 SNEGSKA (reference sequence). Trimming removed 2 bases at V and 6 bases at J, with 7 bases between. The CDR3 region is CSARHRHGYTF. The CDR3 DNA sequence: TGCAGTGCTAGACACAGGCATGGCTACACCTTC.

V gene TRBV5-1 combines with J gene TRBJ2-5, with D possibly being TRBD2 (5 bases). The V gene lost 1 base and the J gene lost 1 base, with 11 bases spanning the gap. There are 15 residues in the CDR3. Per germline, CDR1 SGHRS and CDR2 YFSETQ. CDR3 DNA sequence: TGCGCCAGCAGCTTGCAACTAGGTAGCCAAGAGACCCAGTACTTC. Protein: CASSLQLGSQETQYF.

The chain couples TRBV3-1 (or the pseudogene TRBV3-2) to TRBJ1-1, with D possibly matching TRBD1 (5 bases). The V gene lost 1 base and the J gene lost 4 bases, with 10 bases spanning the gap. CDR1 LGHDT and CDR2 YNNKEL come from the germline V gene (reference sequence). The CDR3 is 14 amino acids. The CDR3 loop reads CASSQAGGVTEAFF. CDR3 in DNA: TGTGCCAGCAGCCAAGCCGGGGGGGTCACTGAAGCTTTCTTT.

The rearrangement links TRBV29-1 to TRBJ2-3; a possible D gene is TRBD1 (7 bases). There are 13 residues in the CDR3. The V and J ends lost 6 bases and 1 base respectively, with 11 bases between them. Looked up from germline, CDR1 is SQVTM and CDR2 is ANQGSEA. CDR3 amino acids: CSVPGGRTDTQYF. CDR3 DNA: TGCAGCGTCCCAGGGGGGCGCACAGATACGCAGTATTTT.

This sequence joins TRBV6-5 and TRBJ1-5, with a weak D call TRBD1 (5 bases). From germline, CDR1 is MNHEY and CDR2 SVGAGI. This CDR3 is built from 15 residues. V was pared by 6 bases and J by 6 bases, with 18 bases between. CDR3 DNA: TGTGCCAGCAGCCCCAGGGAGGTCGCAATTCAGCCCCAGCATTTT. The encoded protein is CASSPREVAIQPQHF.

V is TRBV3-1 (or the pseudogene TRBV3-2) and J is TRBJ1-3, with 10 bases that match TRBD1. The germline V gene has CDR1 LGHDT and CDR2 YNNKEL (reference sequence). V shed 5 bases, J shed 4 bases, and the junction held 5 bases outside the gene matches. The CDR3 has 15 amino acids. Here the CDR3 reads CASSTRQGAGNTIYF. CDR3 bases: TGTGCCAGCAGCACCCGACAGGGGGCAGGAAACACCATATATTTT.

This clone has only a few counts. The chain carries TRBV10-3 and TRBJ2-7; 11 bases match TRBD2. V lost 3 bases to trimming and J lost 6 bases; unmatched junction nucleotides: 7. CDR1 and CDR2 from the germline V gene are ENHRY and SYGVKD. The CDR3 loop spans 15 amino acids. The CDR3 loop reads CAISDQTSGETEQYF. The CDR3 DNA reads as TGTGCCATCAGTGATCAGACTAGCGGGGAAACCGAGCAGTACTTC.

The sample holds one count of this clone. The CDR3: CASSPNLDRVGTEAFF. In DNA form, the CDR3 reads TGTGCCAGCTCACCAAACCTGGACAGGGTAGGCACTGAAGCTTTCTTT. The V gene is TRBV18, the J gene TRBJ1-1, with 8 bases that match TRBD1. The length of the CDR3 is 16 residues. CDR1 and CDR2 from the germline V gene are KGHSH and LQKENI. J lost 4 bases, V lost 2 bases, and 9 bases had no gene match. Drawing the rest from reference TRBV18 and TRBJ1-1, the complete variable domain is NAGVMQNPRHLVRRRGQEARLRCSPMKGHSHVYWYRQLPEEGLKFMVYLQKENIIDESGMPKERFSAEFPKEGPSILRIQQVVRGDSAAYFCASSPNLDRVGTEAFFGQGTRLTVV.